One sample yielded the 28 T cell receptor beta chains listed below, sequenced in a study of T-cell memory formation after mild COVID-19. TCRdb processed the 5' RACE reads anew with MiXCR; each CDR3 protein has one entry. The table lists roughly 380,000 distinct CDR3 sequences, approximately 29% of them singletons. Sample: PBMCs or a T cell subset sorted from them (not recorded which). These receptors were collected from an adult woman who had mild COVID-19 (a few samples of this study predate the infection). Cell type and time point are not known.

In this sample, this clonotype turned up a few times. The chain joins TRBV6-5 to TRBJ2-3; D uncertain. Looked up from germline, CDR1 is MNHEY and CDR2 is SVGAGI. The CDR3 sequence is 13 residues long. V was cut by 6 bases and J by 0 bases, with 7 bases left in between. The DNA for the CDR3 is TGTGCCAGCAGGATTCCTAGCACAGATACGCAGTATTTT. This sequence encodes CASRIPSTDTQYF.

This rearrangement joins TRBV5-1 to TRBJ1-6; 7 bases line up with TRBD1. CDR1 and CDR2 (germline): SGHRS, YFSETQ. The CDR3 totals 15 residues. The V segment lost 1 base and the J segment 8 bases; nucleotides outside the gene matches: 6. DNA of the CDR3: TGCGCCAGCAGCTTGTCCGGCAGGGGGGATTCACCCCTCCACTTT. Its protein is CASSLSGRGDSPLHF.

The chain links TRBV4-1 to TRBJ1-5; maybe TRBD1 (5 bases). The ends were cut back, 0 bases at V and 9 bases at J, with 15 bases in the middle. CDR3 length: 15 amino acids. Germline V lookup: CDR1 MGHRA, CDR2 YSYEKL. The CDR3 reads CASSQDGQGDRPQHF. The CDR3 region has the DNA TGCGCCAGCAGCCAAGACGGGCAGGGTGATCGGCCCCAGCATTTT.

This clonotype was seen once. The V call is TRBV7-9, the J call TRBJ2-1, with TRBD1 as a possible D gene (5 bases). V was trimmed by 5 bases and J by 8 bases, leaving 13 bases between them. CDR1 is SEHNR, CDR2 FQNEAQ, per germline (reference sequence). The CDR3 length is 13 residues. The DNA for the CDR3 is TGTGCCAGCAGCCCACGGCAGGGCCATGAGCAGTTCTTC. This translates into CASSPRQGHEQFF.

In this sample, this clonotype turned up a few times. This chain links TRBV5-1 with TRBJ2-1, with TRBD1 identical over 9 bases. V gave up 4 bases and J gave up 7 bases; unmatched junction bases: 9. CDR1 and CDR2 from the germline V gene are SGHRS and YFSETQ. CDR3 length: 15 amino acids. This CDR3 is CASSTLDRGGNEQFF. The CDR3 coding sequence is TGCGCCAGCAGCACTTTGGACAGGGGAGGGAATGAGCAGTTCTTC.

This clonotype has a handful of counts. In nucleotides, the CDR3 is TGTGCCAGCAGCTTAGAACCGGCAGATACGCAGTATTTT. As protein: CASSLEPADTQYF. This chain connects TRBV11-2 to TRBJ2-3; no clear D gene. Per germline, CDR1 SGHAT and CDR2 FQNNGV. The CDR3 contains 13 residues. Trimming pared 0 bases from V and 4 bases from J, leaving 5 bases between.

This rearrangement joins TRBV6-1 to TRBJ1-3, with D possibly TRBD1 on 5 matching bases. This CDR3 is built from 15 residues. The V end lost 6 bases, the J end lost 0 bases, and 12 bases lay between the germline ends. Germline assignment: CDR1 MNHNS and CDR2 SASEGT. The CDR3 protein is CASRPGRNSGNTIYF. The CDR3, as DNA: TGTGCCAGCAGACCGGGACGGAACTCTGGAAACACCATATATTTT.

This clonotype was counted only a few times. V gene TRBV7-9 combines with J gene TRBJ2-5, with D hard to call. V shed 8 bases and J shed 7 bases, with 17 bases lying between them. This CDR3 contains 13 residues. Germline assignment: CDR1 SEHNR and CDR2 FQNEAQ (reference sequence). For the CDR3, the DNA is TGTGCCAGCCGACCGACCACCGGTTGGACCCAGTACTTC. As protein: CASRPTTGWTQYF.

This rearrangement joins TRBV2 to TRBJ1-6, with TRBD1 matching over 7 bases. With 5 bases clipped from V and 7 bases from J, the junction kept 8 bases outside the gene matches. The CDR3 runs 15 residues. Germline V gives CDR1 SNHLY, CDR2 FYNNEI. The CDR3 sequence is CASSNRTGKNSPLHF. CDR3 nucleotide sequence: TGTGCCAGCAGTAATCGGACAGGAAAGAATTCACCCCTCCACTTT.

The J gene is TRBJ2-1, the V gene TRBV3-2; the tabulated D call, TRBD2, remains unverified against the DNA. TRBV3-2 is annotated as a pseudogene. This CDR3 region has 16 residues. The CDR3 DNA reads TGTGCCAGCAGCCAAGAAAGGGCGGGAGTGTACAATGAGCAGTTCTTC. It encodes CASSQERAGVYNEQFF.

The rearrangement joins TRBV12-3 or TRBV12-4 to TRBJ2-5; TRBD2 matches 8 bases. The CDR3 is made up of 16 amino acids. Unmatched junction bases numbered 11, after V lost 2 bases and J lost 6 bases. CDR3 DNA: TGTGCCAGCAGTTTACCTCCGCGCCAGCGGGGGCAGACCCAGTACTTC. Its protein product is CASSLPPRQRGQTQYF.

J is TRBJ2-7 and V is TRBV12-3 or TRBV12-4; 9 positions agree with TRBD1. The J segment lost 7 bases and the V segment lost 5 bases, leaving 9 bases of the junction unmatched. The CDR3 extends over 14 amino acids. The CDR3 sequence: CASSPTGGFVEQYF. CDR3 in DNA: TGTGCCAGCAGTCCGACAGGGGGATTTGTGGAGCAGTACTTC.

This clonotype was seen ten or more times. CDR3 in amino acids: CASSEKRRVSGNTIYF. The CDR3 bases are TGTGCCAGCAGCGAAAAAAGACGGGTCTCTGGAAACACCATATATTTT. The rearrangement uses TRBV7-9 and TRBJ1-3; D is ambiguous. Per germline, CDR1 SEHNR and CDR2 FQNEAQ (reference sequence). Trimming took off 5 bases at V and 0 bases at J, with 14 bases between the two ends. The CDR3 runs to 16 residues.

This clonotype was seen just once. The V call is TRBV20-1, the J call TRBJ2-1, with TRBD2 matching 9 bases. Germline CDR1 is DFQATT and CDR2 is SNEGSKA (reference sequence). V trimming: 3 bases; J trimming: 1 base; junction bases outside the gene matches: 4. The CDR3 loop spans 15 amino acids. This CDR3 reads CSARESGRSYNEQFF. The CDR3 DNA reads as TGCAGTGCTAGGGAAAGCGGGAGGTCCTACAATGAGCAGTTCTTC.

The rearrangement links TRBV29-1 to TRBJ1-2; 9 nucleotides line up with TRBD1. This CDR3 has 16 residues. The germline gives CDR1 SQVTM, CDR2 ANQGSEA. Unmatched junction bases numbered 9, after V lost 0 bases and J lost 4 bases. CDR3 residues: CSVEDYKGQGRYGYTF. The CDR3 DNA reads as TGCAGCGTTGAAGATTATAAGGGACAGGGACGCTATGGCTACACCTTC.

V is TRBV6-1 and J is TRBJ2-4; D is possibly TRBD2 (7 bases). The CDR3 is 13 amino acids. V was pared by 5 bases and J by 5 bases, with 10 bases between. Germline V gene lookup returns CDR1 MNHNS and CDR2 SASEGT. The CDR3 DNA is TGTGCCAGCAGTCGGGGGGCTGAAAACATTCAGTACTTC. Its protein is CASSRGAENIQYF.

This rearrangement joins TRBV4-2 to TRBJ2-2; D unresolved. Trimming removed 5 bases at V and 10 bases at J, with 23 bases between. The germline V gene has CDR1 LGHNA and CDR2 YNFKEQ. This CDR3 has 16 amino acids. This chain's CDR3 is CASSTLVGTVRMELFF. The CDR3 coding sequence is TGTGCCAGCAGCACCTTAGTCGGAACCGTTCGAATGGAGCTGTTTTTT.

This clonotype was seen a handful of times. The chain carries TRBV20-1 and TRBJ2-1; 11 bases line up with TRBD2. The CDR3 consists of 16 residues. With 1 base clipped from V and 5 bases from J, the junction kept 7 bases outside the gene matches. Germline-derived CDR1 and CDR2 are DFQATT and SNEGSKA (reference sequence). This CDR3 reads CSARVHSGRVDNEQFF. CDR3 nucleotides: TGCAGTGCTAGAGTGCATAGCGGGAGGGTAGACAATGAGCAGTTCTTC.

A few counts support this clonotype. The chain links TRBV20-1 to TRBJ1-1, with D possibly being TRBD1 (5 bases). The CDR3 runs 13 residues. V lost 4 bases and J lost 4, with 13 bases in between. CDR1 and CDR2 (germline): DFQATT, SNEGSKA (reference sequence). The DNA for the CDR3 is TGCAGTGCTACACAGGTATTCGGCACTGAAGCTTTCTTT. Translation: CSATQVFGTEAFF.

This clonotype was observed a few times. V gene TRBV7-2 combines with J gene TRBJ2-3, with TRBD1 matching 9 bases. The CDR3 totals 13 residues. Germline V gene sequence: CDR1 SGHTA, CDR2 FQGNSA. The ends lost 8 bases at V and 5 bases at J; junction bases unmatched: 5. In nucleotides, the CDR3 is TGTGCCAGCGGGGACAGGGTTAAAGATACGCAGTATTTT. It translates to CASGDRVKDTQYF.

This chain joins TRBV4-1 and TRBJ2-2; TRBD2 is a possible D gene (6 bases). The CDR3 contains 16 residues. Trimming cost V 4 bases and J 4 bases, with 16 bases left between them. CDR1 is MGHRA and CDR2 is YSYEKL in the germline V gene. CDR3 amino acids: CASSRPAGTFTGELFF. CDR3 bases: TGCGCCAGCAGCCGACCCGCCGGGACTTTCACCGGGGAGCTGTTTTTT.

Here the CDR3 reads CASSQGGWTSGRALYEQYF. The CDR3, as DNA: TGTGCCAGCAGCCAAGGAGGTTGGACTAGCGGGAGGGCCCTCTACGAGCAGTACTTC. The chain recombines TRBV4-2 with TRBJ2-7, with 15 bases matching TRBD2. Trimming cost V 1 base and J 3 bases; bases outside gene matches: 10. Germline-derived CDR1 and CDR2 are LGHNA and YNFKEQ. The CDR3 is 19 residues long.

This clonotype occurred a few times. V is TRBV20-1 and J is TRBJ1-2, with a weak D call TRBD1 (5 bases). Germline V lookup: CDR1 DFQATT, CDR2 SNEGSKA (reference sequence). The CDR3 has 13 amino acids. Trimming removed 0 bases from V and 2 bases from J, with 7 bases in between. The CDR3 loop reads CSARDGDNYGYTF. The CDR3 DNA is TGCAGTGCTAGAGATGGGGACAACTATGGCTACACCTTC.

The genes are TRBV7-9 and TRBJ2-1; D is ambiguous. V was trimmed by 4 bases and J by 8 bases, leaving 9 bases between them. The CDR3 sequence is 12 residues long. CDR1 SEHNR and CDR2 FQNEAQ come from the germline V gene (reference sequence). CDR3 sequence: CASSSGTYEQFF. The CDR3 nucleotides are TGTGCCAGCAGCTCCGGAACCTATGAGCAGTTCTTC. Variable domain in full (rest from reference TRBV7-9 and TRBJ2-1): DTGVSQNPRHKITKRGQNVTFRCDPISEHNRLYWYRQTLGQGPEFLTYFQNEAQLEKSRLLSDRFSAERPKGSFSTLEIQRTEQGDSAMYLCASSSGTYEQFFGPGTRLTVL.

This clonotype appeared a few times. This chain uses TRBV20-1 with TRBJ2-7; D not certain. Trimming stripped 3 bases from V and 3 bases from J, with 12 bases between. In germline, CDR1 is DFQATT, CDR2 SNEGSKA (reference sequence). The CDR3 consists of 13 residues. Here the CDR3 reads CSASLGAGYEQYF. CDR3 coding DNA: TGCAGTGCTAGTTTAGGCGCAGGCTACGAGCAGTACTTC.

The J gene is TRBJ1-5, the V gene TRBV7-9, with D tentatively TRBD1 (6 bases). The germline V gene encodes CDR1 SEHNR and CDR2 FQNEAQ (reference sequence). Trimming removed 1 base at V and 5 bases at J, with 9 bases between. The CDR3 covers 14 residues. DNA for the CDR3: TGTGCCAGCAGCTTAGTGGGGGGCGATCAGCCCCAGCATTTT. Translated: CASSLVGGDQPQHF.

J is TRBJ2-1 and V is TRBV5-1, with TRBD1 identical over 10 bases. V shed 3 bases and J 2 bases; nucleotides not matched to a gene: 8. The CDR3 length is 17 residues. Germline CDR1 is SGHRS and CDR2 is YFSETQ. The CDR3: CASSSPKDRGAYNEQFF. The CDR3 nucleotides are TGCGCCAGCAGCTCGCCGAAGGACAGGGGGGCCTACAATGAGCAGTTCTTC.

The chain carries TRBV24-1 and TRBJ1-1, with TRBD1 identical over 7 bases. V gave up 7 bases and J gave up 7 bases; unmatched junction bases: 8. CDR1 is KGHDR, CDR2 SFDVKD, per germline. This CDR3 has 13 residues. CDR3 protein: CATSLTGANEAFF. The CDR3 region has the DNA TGTGCCACCAGCCTAACAGGGGCGAATGAAGCTTTCTTT.